This is a list of T cell receptor beta chains from one sample in a study of T cell responses to AZD1222 COVID-19 vaccine. The repertoire was sequenced with immunoSEQ multiplex PCR; TCRdb's copy has only in-frame clones and lacks some. Among around 100,000 clones, 80% to 90% were seen once, and the ten largest hold about 8.7%. This specimen consisted of peripheral blood, obtained on day 0 of AZD1222 vaccination. Receptors were obtained from an adult in good health. CDR3s include the opening cysteine and the closing phenylalanine or tryptophan. D genes are given only for firm matches. Clone size is given for some rows only: seen once, a few or many times, or a class if the clone is expanded.

V gene: TRBV2; D gene: TRBD2; clone size: .; J gene: TRBJ2-5; CDR3 protein: CASSQRLAGGETQYF; CDR3 DNA: TGTGCCAGCAGCCAAAGACTAGCGGGAGGGGAGACCCAGTACTTC
V gene: TRBV5-5; D gene: TRBD2; clone size: few; J gene: TRBJ2-7; CDR3 protein: CASSSSSLAVHYEQYF; CDR3 DNA: TGTGCCAGCAGCTCAAGTTCACTAGCGGTTCACTACGAGCAGTACTTC
V gene: TRBV12-5; D gene: .; clone size: .; J gene: TRBJ2-1; CDR3 protein: CASGSEYSYNEQFF; CDR3 DNA: TGTGCTAGTGGCAGCGAATACAGTTACAATGAGCAGTTCTTC
V gene: TRBV5-1; D gene: TRBD1; clone size: .; J gene: TRBJ2-3; CDR3 protein: CASSTAGTGRTDTQYF; CDR3 DNA: TGCGCCAGCAGCACCGCCGGGACAGGGCGCACAGATACGCAGTATTTT
V gene: TRBV1; D gene: .; clone size: .; J gene: TRBJ2-7; CDR3 protein: CTSSQQTGKPYEQYF; CDR3 DNA: TGCACCAGCAGCCAACAAACAGGGAAGCCCTACGAGCAGTACTTC
V gene: TRBV6-2/TRBV6-3; D gene: .; clone size: .; J gene: TRBJ1-5; CDR3 protein: CASSPGRVSNQPQHF; CDR3 DNA: TGTGCCAGCAGCCCCGGGCGGGTTAGCAATCAGCCCCAGCATTTT
V gene: TRBV28; D gene: .; clone size: .; J gene: TRBJ1-2; CDR3 protein: CASSLPRGTPYGYTF; CDR3 DNA: TGTGCCAGCAGTTTACCCCGAGGTACCCCCTATGGCTACACCTTC
V gene: TRBV4-2; D gene: TRBD1; clone size: .; J gene: TRBJ1-2; CDR3 protein: CASSQADGQGTNYGYTF; CDR3 DNA: TGTGCCAGCAGCCAAGCCGACGGACAGGGGACTAACTATGGCTACACCTTC
V gene: TRBV5-1; D gene: TRBD2; clone size: .; J gene: TRBJ2-3; CDR3 protein: CASSLAGGWTDTQYF; CDR3 DNA: TGCGCCAGCAGCTTGGCGGGAGGGTGGACAGATACGCAGTATTTT
V gene: TRBV6-2/TRBV6-3; D gene: .; clone size: many; J gene: TRBJ2-3; CDR3 protein: CASSYSAADTQYF; CDR3 DNA: TGTGCCAGCAGTTACTCTGCGGCAGATACGCAGTATTTT
V gene: TRBV6-2/TRBV6-3; D gene: .; clone size: .; J gene: TRBJ2-1; CDR3 protein: CASSDGTGYNEQFF; CDR3 DNA: TGTGCCAGCAGTGATGGGACGGGCTACAATGAGCAGTTCTTC
V gene: TRBV6-2/TRBV6-3; D gene: .; clone size: .; J gene: TRBJ1-1; CDR3 protein: CASSLMNTEAFF; CDR3 DNA: TGTGCCAGCAGCTTAATGAACACTGAAGCTTTCTTT
V gene: TRBV2; D gene: .; clone size: .; J gene: TRBJ2-7; CDR3 protein: CASSKEVFTYEQYF; CDR3 DNA: TGTGCCAGCAGTAAGGAGGTTTTCACCTACGAGCAGTACTTC
V gene: TRBV19; D gene: TRBD1; clone size: .; J gene: TRBJ1-5; CDR3 protein: CASSADRGRNQPQHF; CDR3 DNA: TGTGCCAGTAGTGCGGACAGGGGTCGCAATCAGCCCCAGCATTTT
V gene: TRBV28; D gene: TRBD2; clone size: once; J gene: TRBJ2-7; CDR3 protein: CASSPGLADSYEQYF; CDR3 DNA: TGTGCCAGCAGCCCAGGACTAGCGGACTCCTACGAGCAGTACTTC
V gene: TRBV10-2; D gene: .; clone size: .; J gene: TRBJ2-7; CDR3 protein: CASSAGTEQYF; CDR3 DNA: TGCGCCAGCAGTGCGGGGACCGAGCAGTACTTC
V gene: TRBV4-1; D gene: .; clone size: .; J gene: TRBJ2-3; CDR3 protein: CASSQGDSRDTQYF; CDR3 DNA: TGCGCCAGCAGCCAAGGGGACTCAAGGGATACGCAGTATTTT
V gene: TRBV29-1; D gene: .; clone size: few; J gene: TRBJ1-3; CDR3 protein: CSVGGPGRSGNTIYF; CDR3 DNA: TGCAGCGTTGGCGGCCCAGGGAGATCTGGAAACACCATATATTTT
V gene: TRBV3-1/TRBV3-2; D gene: TRBD2; clone size: .; J gene: TRBJ2-7; CDR3 protein: CASSLGLAGSYEQYF; CDR3 DNA: TGTGCCAGCAGCCTGGGACTAGCGGGATCCTACGAGCAGTACTTC
V gene: TRBV19; D gene: TRBD2; clone size: .; J gene: TRBJ2-5; CDR3 protein: CASKDGRSQETQYF; CDR3 DNA: TGTGCCTCGAAGGACGGGAGGTCTCAAGAGACCCAGTACTTC
V gene: TRBV5-1; D gene: .; clone size: .; J gene: TRBJ2-4; CDR3 protein: CASSLGGYQNIQYF; CDR3 DNA: TGCGCCAGCAGCTTGGGCGGCTACCAAAACATTCAGTACTTC
V gene: TRBV7-2; D gene: TRBD1; clone size: .; J gene: TRBJ2-7; CDR3 protein: CASSPWTGGDEQYF; CDR3 DNA: TGTGCCAGCAGCCCCTGGACAGGGGGAGACGAGCAGTACTTC
V gene: TRBV18; D gene: .; clone size: .; J gene: TRBJ1-1; CDR3 protein: CASSPSTANTEAFF; CDR3 DNA: TGTGCCAGCTCACCCTCGACAGCGAACACTGAAGCTTTCTTT
V gene: TRBV11-2; D gene: TRBD1; clone size: once; J gene: TRBJ2-7; CDR3 protein: CASSQDRAEQYF; CDR3 DNA: TGTGCCAGCAGCCAAGACAGGGCCGAGCAGTACTTC
V gene: TRBV9; D gene: .; clone size: .; J gene: TRBJ2-3; CDR3 protein: CASSVGGRGFTDTQYF; CDR3 DNA: TGTGCCAGCAGCGTAGGGGGGCGAGGGTTCACAGATACGCAGTATTTT
V gene: TRBV14; D gene: .; clone size: .; J gene: TRBJ1-4; CDR3 protein: CASSLGTYNEKLFF; CDR3 DNA: TGTGCCAGCAGCCTGGGGACCTATAATGAAAAACTGTTTTTT
V gene: TRBV5-5; D gene: TRBD1; clone size: .; J gene: TRBJ2-7; CDR3 protein: CASSLLQGAGEQYF; CDR3 DNA: TGTGCCAGCAGCTTACTCCAGGGGGCTGGCGAGCAGTACTTC
V gene: TRBV5-6; D gene: TRBD2; clone size: .; J gene: TRBJ2-1; CDR3 protein: CASSFGTSGYNEQFF; CDR3 DNA: TGTGCCAGCAGCTTCGGGACTAGCGGCTACAATGAGCAGTTCTTC
V gene: TRBV11-2; D gene: TRBD2; clone size: .; J gene: TRBJ2-7; CDR3 protein: CASSPLGGYEQYF; CDR3 DNA: TGTGCCAGCAGCCCACTGGGAGGGTACGAGCAGTACTTC